The clone carrying this TCR beta chain has a count of ten or more. The antigen remains undetermined. CDR3 length equals 15 residues. Germline CDR1 and CDR2: SGHRS and YFSETQ. Trimming cost V 0 bases and J 1 base, with 8 bases left between them. This specimen comes from a study of Graves' ophthalmopathy and Graves' hyperthyroidism. On the study more broadly: Before any treatment, peripheral blood was taken at the initial diagnosis. Study findings and constraints: Ophthalmopathy and stable hyperthyroidism were discriminated by a 13-signature model, with over 85% sensitivity and around 81% specificity.

As the template, RNA transcripts were used to amplify TCR beta CDR3 regions. RT-PCR with HTBI primers came first, then second-round multiplex PCR. Using its own MiXCR run on the multiplex PCR reads, TCRdb lists one record per CDR3 protein. The table lists some 390,000 distinct CDR3 sequences, 15% to 20% of them singletons, with around 1.4% in the top ten. Diagnosis was based on clinical symptoms, serum thyroxine, TRAb, thyroid ultrasound and orbital computed tomography. The genes are TRBV5-1 and TRBJ1-3; D remains unclear. The TCR comes from a woman between 18 and 29 years old with Graves' ophthalmopathy. Material: peripheral blood. CDR3 amino acids: CASSLGRQSGNTIYF. The CDR3 bases are TGCGCCAGCAGCTTGGGACGGCAGTCTGGAAACACCATATATTTT.